This T cell receptor (beta chain) was documented in a study of OX40 agonist ivuxolimab in advanced cancers. As for the study in general: Anti-PD-1, anti-PD-L1 or anti-CTLA-4 therapy given earlier was allowed, and 35% to 50% had some. Partial responses were achieved by three patients, of whom one had hepatocellular carcinoma and two had cutaneous melanoma.

Data came from immunoSEQ multiplex PCR; TCRdb stores just in-frame clones and leaves some out. The sample consists of around 70,000 clones, 70% to 90% of them appearing once. The study's findings and limits: At 0.1 to 3.0 mg/kg, CD4+ and CD8+ blood T cells expanded clonally by week 6.

This clone was observed once. Its antigen remains unknown. Sequences were derived from CD4+ or CD8+ T cells sorted from blood, sampled in a trial of the OX40 agonist ivuxolimab. The source is an adult with an advanced solid tumor such as melanoma, head and neck, liver or kidney cancer.

The CDR3: CASSLDPGLSTDTQYF. The DNA for the CDR3 is TGTGCCAGCAGCTTAGATCCGGGACTAAGCACAGATACGCAGTATTTT. The V gene is TRBV11-2, the J gene TRBJ2-3; 7 bases agree with TRBD2. Trimming took 0 bases from V and 0 from J; bases not matched to a gene: 3. This CDR3 comprises 16 residues. Germline V gene data show CDR1 as SGHAT and CDR2 as FQNNGV.